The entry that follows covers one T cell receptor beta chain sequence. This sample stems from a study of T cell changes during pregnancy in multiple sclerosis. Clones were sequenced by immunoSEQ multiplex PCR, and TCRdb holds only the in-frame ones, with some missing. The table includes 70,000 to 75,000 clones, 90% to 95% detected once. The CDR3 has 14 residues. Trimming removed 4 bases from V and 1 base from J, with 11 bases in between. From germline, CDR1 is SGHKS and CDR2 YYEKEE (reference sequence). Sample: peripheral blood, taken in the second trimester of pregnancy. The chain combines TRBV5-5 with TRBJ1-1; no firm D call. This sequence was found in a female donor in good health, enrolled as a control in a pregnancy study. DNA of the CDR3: TGTGCCAGCAGCCCCCGCACAGAGAACACTGAAGCTTTCTTT. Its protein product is CASSPRTENTEAFF.